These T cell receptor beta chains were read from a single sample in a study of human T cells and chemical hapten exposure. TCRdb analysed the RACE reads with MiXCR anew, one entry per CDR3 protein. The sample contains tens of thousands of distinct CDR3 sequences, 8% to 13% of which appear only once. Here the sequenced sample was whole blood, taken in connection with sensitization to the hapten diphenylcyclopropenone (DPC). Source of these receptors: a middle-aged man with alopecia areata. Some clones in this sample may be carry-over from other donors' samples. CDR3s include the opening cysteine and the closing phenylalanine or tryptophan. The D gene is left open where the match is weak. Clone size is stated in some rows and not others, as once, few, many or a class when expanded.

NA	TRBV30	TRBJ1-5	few	CAWSGGDNQPQHF	TGTGCCTGGAGTGGCGGCGACAATCAGCCCCAGCATTTT
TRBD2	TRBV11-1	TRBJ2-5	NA	CASSDATSGRQTQYF	TGTGCCAGCAGCGATGCGACTAGCGGGAGGCAGACCCAGTACTTC
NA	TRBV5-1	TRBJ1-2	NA	CASSTDKPPPGYTF	TGCGCCAGCAGCACGGACAAACCGCCCCCTGGCTACACCTTC
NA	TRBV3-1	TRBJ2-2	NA	CASSQGGGPGELFF	TGTGCCAGCAGCCAAGGGGGGGGCCCCGGGGAGCTGTTTTTT
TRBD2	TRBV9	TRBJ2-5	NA	CASSPRTSGPQETQYF	TGTGCCAGCAGCCCCCGGACTAGCGGTCCCCAAGAGACCCAGTACTTC
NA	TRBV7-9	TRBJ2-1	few	CASSLAGGISYNEQFF	TGTGCCAGCAGCTTAGCGGGCGGGATCTCCTACAATGAGCAGTTCTTC
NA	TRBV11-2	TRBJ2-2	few	CASSHRRANLLGTGELFF	TGTGCCAGCAGCCATCGCCGGGCTAATCTTCTGGGGACCGGGGAGCTGTTTTTT
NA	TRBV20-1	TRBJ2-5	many	CSWWSTSLETQYF	TGCAGTTGGTGGTCGACCTCGTTAGAGACCCAGTACTTC
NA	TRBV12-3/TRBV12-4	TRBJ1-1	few	CASSLKGGGTEAFF	TGTGCCAGCAGTTTAAAGGGTGGGGGCACTGAAGCTTTCTTT
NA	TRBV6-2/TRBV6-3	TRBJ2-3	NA	CASTPEGDTQYF	TGTGCCAGCACCCCAGAAGGCGATACGCAGTATTTT
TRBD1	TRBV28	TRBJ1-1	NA	CASSLFTGGLGTEAFF	TGTGCCAGCAGTTTATTTACAGGGGGCTTGGGCACTGAAGCTTTCTTT
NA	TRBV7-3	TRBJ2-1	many	CASTEKYNEQFF	TGTGCCTCGACGGAAAAGTACAATGAGCAGTTCTTC
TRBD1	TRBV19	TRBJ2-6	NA	CASSFGTGKSPSGANVLTF	TGTGCCAGTAGTTTCGGGACAGGGAAATCCCCCTCTGGGGCCAACGTCCTGACTTTC
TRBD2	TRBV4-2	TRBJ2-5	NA	CASSQAAAGGLQETQYF	TGTGCCAGCAGCCAAGCCGCAGCGGGAGGTCTTCAAGAGACCCAGTACTTC
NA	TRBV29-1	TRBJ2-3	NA	CSADSESSTDTQYF	TGCAGCGCCGACAGTGAATCTAGCACAGATACGCAGTATTTT
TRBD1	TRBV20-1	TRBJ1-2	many	CSAGDRSYGYTF	TGCAGTGCTGGGGACAGGTCCTATGGCTACACCTTC